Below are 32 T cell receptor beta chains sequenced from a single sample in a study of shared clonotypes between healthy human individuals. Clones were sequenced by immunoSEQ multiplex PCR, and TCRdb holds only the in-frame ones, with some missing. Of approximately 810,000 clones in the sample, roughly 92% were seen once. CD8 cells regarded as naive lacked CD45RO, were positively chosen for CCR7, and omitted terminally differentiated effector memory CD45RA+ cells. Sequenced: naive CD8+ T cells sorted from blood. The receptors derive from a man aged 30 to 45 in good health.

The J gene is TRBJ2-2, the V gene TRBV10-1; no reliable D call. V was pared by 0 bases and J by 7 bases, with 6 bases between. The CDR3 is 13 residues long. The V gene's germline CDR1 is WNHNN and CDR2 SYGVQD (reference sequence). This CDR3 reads CASSESTSGELFF. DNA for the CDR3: TGCGCCAGCAGTGAGTCGACCAGCGGGGAGCTGTTTTTT.

The CDR3 spells CASSLTQTSYEQYF. DNA of the CDR3: TGTGCCAGCAGCTTAACGCAGACCTCCTACGAGCAGTACTTC. The J gene is TRBJ2-7, the V gene TRBV7-6; no definite D call. The germline V gene has CDR1 SGHVS and CDR2 FNYEAQ. CDR3 length: 14 residues. The V end was cut by 2 bases, the J end by 0 bases, with 8 bases between.

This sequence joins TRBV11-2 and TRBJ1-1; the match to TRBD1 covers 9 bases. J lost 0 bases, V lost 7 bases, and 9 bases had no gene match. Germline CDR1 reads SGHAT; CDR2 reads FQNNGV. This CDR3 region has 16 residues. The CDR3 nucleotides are TGTGCCAGCATCCTAGGACAGGGGTGGGTGAACACTGAAGCTTTCTTT. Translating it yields CASILGQGWVNTEAFF.

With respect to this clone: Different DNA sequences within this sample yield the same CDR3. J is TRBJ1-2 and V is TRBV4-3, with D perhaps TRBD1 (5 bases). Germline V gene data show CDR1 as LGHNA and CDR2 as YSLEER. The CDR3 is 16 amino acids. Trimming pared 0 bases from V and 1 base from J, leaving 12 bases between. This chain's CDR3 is CASSQDRLGLNYGYTF. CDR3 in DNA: TGCGCCAGCAGCCAAGATCGTTTGGGGCTTAACTATGGCTACACCTTC.

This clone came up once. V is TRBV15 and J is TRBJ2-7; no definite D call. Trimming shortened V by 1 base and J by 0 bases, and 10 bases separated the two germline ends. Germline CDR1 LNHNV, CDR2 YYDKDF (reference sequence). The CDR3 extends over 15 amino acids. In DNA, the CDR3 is TGTGCCACCAGCAGAGGCACAGCGAGCTCCTACGAGCAGTACTTC. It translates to CATSRGTASSYEQYF.

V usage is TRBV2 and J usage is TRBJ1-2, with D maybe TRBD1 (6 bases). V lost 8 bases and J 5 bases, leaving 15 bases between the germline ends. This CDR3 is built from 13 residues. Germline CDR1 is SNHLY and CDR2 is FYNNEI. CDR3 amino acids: CASPRGGQYGYTF. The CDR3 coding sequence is TGTGCCAGCCCCCGGGGGGGGCAATATGGCTACACCTTC. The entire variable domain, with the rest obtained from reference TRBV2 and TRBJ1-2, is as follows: EPEVTQTPSHQVTQMGQEVILRCVPISNHLYFYWYRQILGQKVEFLVSFYNNEISEKSEIFDDQFSVERPDGSNFTLKIRSTKLEDSAMYFCASPRGGQYGYTFGSGTRLTVV.

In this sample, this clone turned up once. The CDR3 sequence: CASSPGYTGELFF. CDR3 bases: TGTGCCTCCTCCCCAGGGTACACCGGGGAGCTGTTTTTT. The V call is TRBV19, the J call TRBJ2-2, with D possibly TRBD1 on 5 matching bases. Germline V gives CDR1 LNHDA, CDR2 SQIVND (reference sequence). This CDR3 contains 13 residues. V dropped 11 bases and J dropped 3 bases, with 13 bases sitting between them.

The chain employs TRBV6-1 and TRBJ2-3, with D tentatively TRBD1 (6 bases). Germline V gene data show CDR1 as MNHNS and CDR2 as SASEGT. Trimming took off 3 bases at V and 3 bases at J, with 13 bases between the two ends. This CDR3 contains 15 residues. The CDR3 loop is CASSEVRGWTDTQYF. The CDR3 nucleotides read TGTGCCAGCAGTGAGGTCAGGGGTTGGACAGATACGCAGTATTTT.

Written as DNA, the CDR3 is TGCGCCAGCAGTGAGTCGACCTTTTTTAGCGGCCGAAGCTCCTACAATGAGCAGTTCTTC. This codes for CASSESTFFSGRSSYNEQFF. The chain combines TRBV10-1 with TRBJ2-1; possible D gene TRBD2, 6 bases. The CDR3 spans 20 residues. V lost 0 bases and J 0 bases, leaving 21 bases between the germline ends. Germline-derived CDR1 and CDR2 are WNHNN and SYGVQD (reference sequence).

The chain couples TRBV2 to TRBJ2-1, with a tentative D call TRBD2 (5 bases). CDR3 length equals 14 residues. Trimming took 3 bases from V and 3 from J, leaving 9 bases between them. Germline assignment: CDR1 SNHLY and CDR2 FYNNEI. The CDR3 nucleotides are TGTGCCAGCAGTGACCCGGAGGTCTACAATGAGCAGTTCTTC. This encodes CASSDPEVYNEQFF.

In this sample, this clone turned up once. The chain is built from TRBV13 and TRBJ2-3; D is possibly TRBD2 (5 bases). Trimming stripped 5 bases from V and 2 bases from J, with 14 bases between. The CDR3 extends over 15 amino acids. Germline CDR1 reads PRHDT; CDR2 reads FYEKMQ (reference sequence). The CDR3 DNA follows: TGTGCCAGCAGCCCTCTAGAGGGTAACACAGATACGCAGTATTTT. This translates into CASSPLEGNTDTQYF.

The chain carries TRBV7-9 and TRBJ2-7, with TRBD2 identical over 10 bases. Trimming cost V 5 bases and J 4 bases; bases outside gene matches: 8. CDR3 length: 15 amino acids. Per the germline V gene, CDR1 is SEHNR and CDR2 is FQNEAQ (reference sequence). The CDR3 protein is CASSPSLAGDYEQYF. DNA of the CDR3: TGTGCCAGCAGCCCATCCCTAGCGGGAGATTACGAGCAGTACTTC.

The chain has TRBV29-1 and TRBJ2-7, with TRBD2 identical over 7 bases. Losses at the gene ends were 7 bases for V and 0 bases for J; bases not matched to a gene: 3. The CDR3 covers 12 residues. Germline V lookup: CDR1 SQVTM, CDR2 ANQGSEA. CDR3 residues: CSARGVSYEQYF. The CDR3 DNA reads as TGCAGCGCCCGGGGGGTCTCCTACGAGCAGTACTTC.

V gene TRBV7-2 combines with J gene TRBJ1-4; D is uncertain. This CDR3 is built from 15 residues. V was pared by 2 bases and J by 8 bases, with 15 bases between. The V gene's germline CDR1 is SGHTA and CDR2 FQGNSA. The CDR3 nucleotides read TGTGCCAGCAGCTTAACCGGGTTTGACAAGGAAAAACTGTTTTTT. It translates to CASSLTGFDKEKLFF.

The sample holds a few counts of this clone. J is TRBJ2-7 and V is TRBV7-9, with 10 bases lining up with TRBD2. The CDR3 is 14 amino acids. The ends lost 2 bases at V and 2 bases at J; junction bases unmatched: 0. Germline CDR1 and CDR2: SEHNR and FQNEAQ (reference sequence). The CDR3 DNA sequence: TGTGCCAGCAGCTTACTAGCGGGAGCCTACGAGCAGTACTTC. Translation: CASSLLAGAYEQYF.

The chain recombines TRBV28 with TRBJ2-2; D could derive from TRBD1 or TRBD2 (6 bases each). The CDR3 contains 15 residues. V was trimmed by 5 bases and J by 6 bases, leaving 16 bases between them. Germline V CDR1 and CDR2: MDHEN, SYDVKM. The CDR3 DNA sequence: TGTGCCAGCAGTCCCGGGACACGGGGGTCCGGGGAGCTGTTTTTT. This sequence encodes CASSPGTRGSGELFF.

The CDR3 nucleotides are TGTGCCAGCAGCTTAGCCCTCGTCGATGAGCAGTTCTTC. Protein sequence: CASSLALVDEQFF. This chain connects TRBV7-9 to TRBJ2-1; unclear D gene. The CDR3 has 13 residues. V lost 0 bases and J lost 8, with 8 bases in between. Germline lookup yields CDR1 SEHNR and CDR2 FQNEAQ (reference sequence).

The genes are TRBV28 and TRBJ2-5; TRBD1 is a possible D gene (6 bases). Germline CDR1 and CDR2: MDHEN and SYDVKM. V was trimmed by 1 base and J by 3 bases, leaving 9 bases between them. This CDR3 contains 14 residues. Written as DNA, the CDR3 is TGTGCCAGCAGTTTATTAGCAGGGGAAGAGACCCAGTACTTC. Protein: CASSLLAGEETQYF.

DNA for the CDR3: TGTGCCAGCAGCCCTCAGGGGAAGAATCAGCCCCAGCATTTT. It is translated as CASSPQGKNQPQHF. The rearrangement joins TRBV7-9 to TRBJ1-5; D perhaps matches TRBD1 (6 bases). Germline values: CDR1 SEHNR, CDR2 FQNEAQ (reference sequence). Between the trimmed V and J ends, which lost 5 bases and 4 bases, there was a span of 12 bases. This CDR3 has 14 amino acids.

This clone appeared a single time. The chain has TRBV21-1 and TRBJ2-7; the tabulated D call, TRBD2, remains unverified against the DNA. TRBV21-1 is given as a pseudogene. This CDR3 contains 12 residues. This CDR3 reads CATSGSVYEQYF. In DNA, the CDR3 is TGTGCCACTAGCGGGAGTGTCTACGAGCAGTACTTC.

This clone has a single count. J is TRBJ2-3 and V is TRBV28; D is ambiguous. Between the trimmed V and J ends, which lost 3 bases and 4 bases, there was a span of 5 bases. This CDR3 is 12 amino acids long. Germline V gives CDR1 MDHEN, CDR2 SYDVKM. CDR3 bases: TGTGCCAGCAGTTTCGTCCCAGATACGCAGTATTTT. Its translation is CASSFVPDTQYF.

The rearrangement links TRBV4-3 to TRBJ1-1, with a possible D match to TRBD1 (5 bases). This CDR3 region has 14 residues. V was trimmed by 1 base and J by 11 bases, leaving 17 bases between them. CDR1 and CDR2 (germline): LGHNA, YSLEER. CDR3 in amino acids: CASSQVTGGSGAFF. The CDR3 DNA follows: TGCGCCAGCAGCCAAGTTACGGGGGGGTCAGGGGCTTTCTTT.

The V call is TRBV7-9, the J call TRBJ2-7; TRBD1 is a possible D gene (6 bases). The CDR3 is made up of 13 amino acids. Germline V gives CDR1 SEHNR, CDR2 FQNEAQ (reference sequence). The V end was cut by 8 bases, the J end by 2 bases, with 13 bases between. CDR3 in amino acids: CASSLQGTYEQYF. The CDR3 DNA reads TGTGCCAGCTCCCTCCAGGGGACCTACGAGCAGTACTTC.

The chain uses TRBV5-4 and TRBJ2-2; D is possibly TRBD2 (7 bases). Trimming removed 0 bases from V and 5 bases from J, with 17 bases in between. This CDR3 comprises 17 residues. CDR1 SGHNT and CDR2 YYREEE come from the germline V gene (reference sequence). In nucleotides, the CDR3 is TGTGCCAGCAGCTTGGCCGGGGGGCCCCTGACGACCGGGGAGCTGTTTTTT. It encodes CASSLAGGPLTTGELFF. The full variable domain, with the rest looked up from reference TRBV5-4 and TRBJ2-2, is ETGVTQSPTHLIKTRGQQVTLRCSSQSGHNTVSWYQQALGQGPQFIFQYYREEENGRGNFPPRFSGLQFPNYSSELNVNALELDDSALYLCASSLAGGPLTTGELFFGEGSRLTVL.

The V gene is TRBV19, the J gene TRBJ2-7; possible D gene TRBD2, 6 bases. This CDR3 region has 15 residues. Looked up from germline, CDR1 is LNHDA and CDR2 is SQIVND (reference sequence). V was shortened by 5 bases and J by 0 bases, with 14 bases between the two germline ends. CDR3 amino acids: CASSPLAESSYEQYF. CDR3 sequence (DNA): TGTGCCAGTAGTCCCTTAGCGGAGAGCTCCTACGAGCAGTACTTC.

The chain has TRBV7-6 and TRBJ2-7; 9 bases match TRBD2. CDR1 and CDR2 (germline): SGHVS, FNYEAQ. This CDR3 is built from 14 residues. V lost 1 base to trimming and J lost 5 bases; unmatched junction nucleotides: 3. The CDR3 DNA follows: TGTGCCAGCAGCTTAGATAGCGGGAGAGACGAGCAGTACTTC. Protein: CASSLDSGRDEQYF. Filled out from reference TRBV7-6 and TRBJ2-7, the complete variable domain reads GAGVSQSPRYKVTKRGQDVALRCDPISGHVSLYWYRQALGQGPEFLTYFNYEAQQDKSGLPNDRFSAERPEGSISTLTIQRTEQRDSAMYRCASSLDSGRDEQYFGPGTRLTVT.

This CDR3 is CASSLGFMNEQFF. DNA of the CDR3: TGTGCCAGCAGCTTAGGCTTCATGAATGAGCAGTTCTTC. V usage is TRBV7-2 and J usage is TRBJ2-1; unclear D gene. The CDR3 is made up of 13 amino acids. The V gene's germline CDR1 is SGHTA and CDR2 FQGNSA. Trimming cost V 1 base and J 7 bases, with 8 bases left between them.

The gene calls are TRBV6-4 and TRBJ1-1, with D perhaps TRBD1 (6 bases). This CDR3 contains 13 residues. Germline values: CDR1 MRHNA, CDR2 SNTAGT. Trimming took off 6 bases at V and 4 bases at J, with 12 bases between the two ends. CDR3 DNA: TGTGCCAGCAGCCTGACAGGCAGCACTGAAGCTTTCTTT. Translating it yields CASSLTGSTEAFF.

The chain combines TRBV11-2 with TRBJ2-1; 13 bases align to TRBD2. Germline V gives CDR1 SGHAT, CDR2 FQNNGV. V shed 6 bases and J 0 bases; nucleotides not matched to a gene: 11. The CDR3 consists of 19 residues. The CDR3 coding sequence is TGTGCCAGCAGGCCCGTGGGGACTAGCGGGACCCTCTCCTACAATGAGCAGTTCTTC. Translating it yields CASRPVGTSGTLSYNEQFF.

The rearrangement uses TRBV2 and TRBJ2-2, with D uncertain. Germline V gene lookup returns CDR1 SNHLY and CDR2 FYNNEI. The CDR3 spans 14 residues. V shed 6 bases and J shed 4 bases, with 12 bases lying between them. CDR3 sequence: CASRTPLITGELFF. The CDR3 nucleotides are TGTGCCAGCAGGACCCCTTTGATCACCGGGGAGCTGTTTTTT.

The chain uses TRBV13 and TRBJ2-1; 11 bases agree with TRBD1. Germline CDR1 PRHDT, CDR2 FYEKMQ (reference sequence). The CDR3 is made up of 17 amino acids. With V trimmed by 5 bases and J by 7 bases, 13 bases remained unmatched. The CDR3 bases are TGTGCCAGCAGCCCAAGGACAGGGGGCGATTTATTGAATGAGCAGTTCTTC. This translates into CASSPRTGGDLLNEQFF. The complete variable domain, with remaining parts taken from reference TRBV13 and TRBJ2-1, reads AAGVIQSPRHLIKEKRETATLKCYPIPRHDTVYWYQQGPGQDPQFLISFYEKMQSDKGSIPDRFSAQQFSDYHSELNMSSLELGDSALYFCASSPRTGGDLLNEQFFGPGTRLTVL.

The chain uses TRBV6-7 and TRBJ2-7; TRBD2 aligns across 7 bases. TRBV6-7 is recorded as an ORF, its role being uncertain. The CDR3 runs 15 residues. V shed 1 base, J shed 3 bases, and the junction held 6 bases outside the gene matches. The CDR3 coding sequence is TGTGCCAGCAGTTACTGCCTAGCGGAGAACTACGAGCAGTACTTC. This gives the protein CASSYCLAENYEQYF.